The 27 T cell receptor beta chains below come from one sample, sequenced in a study of regulatory T cells in long-lasting Graves disease. In building TCR beta libraries, iRepertoire HTBI primers were used together with Arm-PCR of CDR3 regions. TCRdb reanalysed the multiplex PCR reads using MiXCR and keeps one entry per CDR3 protein. The table has about 470,000 distinct CDR3 sequences, about a fifth seen once. Time point indicated: persistent/refractory GD, antithyroid drugs over 5 years with positive TRAb. From PBMCs, RNA was extracted and then used to make the TCR library. The sequencing used peripheral blood mononuclear cells (PBMCs), collected when the disease was refractory, from a patient treated with antithyroid drugs. These receptors all come from a female donor with Graves disease.

This chain uses TRBV5-8 with TRBJ1-1; D is ambiguous. The ends were cut back, 0 bases at V and 7 bases at J, with 7 bases in the middle. The CDR3 spans 12 residues. The germline gives CDR1 SGHTS, CDR2 YDEGEE. The CDR3 spells CASSLVDIEAFF. DNA for the CDR3: TGTGCCAGCAGCTTGGTGGATATTGAAGCTTTCTTT.

The rearrangement links TRBV6-2 or TRBV6-3 to TRBJ2-2, with D tentatively TRBD2 (5 bases). This CDR3 has 14 residues. Looked up from germline, CDR1 is MNHEY and CDR2 is SVGEGT. Trimming removed 5 bases from V and 6 bases from J, with 13 bases in between. CDR3: CASSEGVRPGELFF. Written as DNA, the CDR3 is TGTGCCAGCAGTGAGGGTGTTCGGCCCGGGGAGCTGTTTTTT.

This clonotype appeared a few times. Just one base apart from a much larger clone, this may be a read error. This chain connects TRBV2 to TRBJ2-5; 8 nucleotides align to TRBD2. The CDR3 consists of 15 residues. With V trimmed by 8 bases and J by 0 bases, 8 bases remained unmatched. Germline CDR1 is SNHLY and CDR2 is FYNNEI. CDR3 sequence: CASSPTSADQETQYF. CDR3 bases: TGTGCCAGCTCCCCGACTAGCGCCGACCAAGAGACCCAGTACTTC.

This clonotype was seen only once. The chain has TRBV20-1 and TRBJ1-2; D call uncertain. This CDR3 region has 9 residues. V was cut by 5 bases and J by 8 bases, with 6 bases left in between. Germline V lookup: CDR1 DFQATT, CDR2 SNEGSKA (reference sequence). CDR3 region: CSAAGGYTF. Written as DNA, the CDR3 is TGCAGTGCTGCTGGGGGCTACACCTTC.

This clonotype was seen many times. V is TRBV28 and J is TRBJ1-2; no clear D. Trimming shortened V by 8 bases and J by 1 base, and 11 bases separated the two germline ends. The V gene's germline CDR1 is MDHEN and CDR2 SYDVKM. The CDR3 covers 13 residues. CDR3 protein: CASYQVGNYGYTF. Written as DNA, the CDR3 is TGTGCCAGCTATCAAGTCGGTAACTATGGCTACACCTTC.

This clonotype showed up just a few times. This chain connects TRBV30 to TRBJ1-1, with no clear D. This CDR3 has 14 residues. Germline V CDR1 and CDR2: GTSNPN, SVGIG (reference sequence). Trimming took off 2 bases at V and 0 bases at J, with 10 bases between the two ends. The DNA for the CDR3 is TGTGCCTGGAGTTTCGGCCGCATGAACACTGAAGCTTTCTTT. It is translated as CAWSFGRMNTEAFF.

Only a few counts were recorded for this clonotype. The chain joins TRBV20-1 to TRBJ1-6; TRBD1 matches 7 bases. This CDR3 has 13 residues. CDR1 is DFQATT and CDR2 is SNEGSKA in the germline V gene (reference sequence). With V trimmed by 5 bases and J by 8 bases, 6 bases remained unmatched. The CDR3 DNA reads as TGCAGTGCTGAAACAGGGGAGTATTCACCCCTCCACTTT. Its protein product is CSAETGEYSPLHF.

The chain couples TRBV6-5 to TRBJ1-2; D gene unclear. CDR1 is MNHEY and CDR2 is SVGAGI in the germline V gene. This CDR3 has 13 residues. V lost 2 bases, J lost 8 bases, and 12 bases lay in between. The CDR3 sequence is CASSYVERWGYTF. Written as DNA, the CDR3 is TGTGCCAGCAGTTACGTTGAACGGTGGGGCTACACCTTC.

This rearrangement joins TRBV7-2 to TRBJ2-7; 10 bases align to TRBD2. V lost 5 bases to trimming and J lost 7 bases; unmatched junction nucleotides: 14. Per germline, CDR1 SGHTA and CDR2 FQGNSA. The CDR3 runs to 16 residues. CDR3 sequence (DNA): TGTGCCAGCAGCCCCCAAGGAGCGGGAGGGTCCGTGGAGCAGTACTTC. This encodes CASSPQGAGGSVEQYF.

The J gene is TRBJ1-1, the V gene TRBV5-1, with TRBD1 identical over 9 bases. The CDR3 has 17 amino acids. Germline assignment: CDR1 SGHRS and CDR2 YFSETQ. The V segment lost 4 bases and the J segment 3 bases; nucleotides outside the gene matches: 13. CDR3 sequence reads: CASSPGQGGSGYTEAFF. CDR3 in DNA: TGCGCCAGCAGCCCGGGACAGGGAGGATCAGGGTACACTGAAGCTTTCTTT.

V usage is TRBV4-2 and J usage is TRBJ1-4; TRBD1 aligns across 11 bases. The V gene's germline CDR1 is LGHNA and CDR2 YNFKEQ. The CDR3 is 16 amino acids. J lost 4 bases, V lost 0 bases, and 1 base had no gene match. The CDR3 region is CASSQDGTGGNEKLFF. In nucleotides, the CDR3 is TGTGCCAGCAGCCAAGACGGGACAGGGGGTAATGAAAAACTGTTTTTT.

J is TRBJ2-2 and V is TRBV10-3; TRBD1 matches 7 bases. J gave up 1 base and V 8 bases, and 4 bases lay outside the gene matches. Germline loops: CDR1 ENHRY, CDR2 SYGVKD. The CDR3 is 14 residues long. The CDR3 DNA follows: TGTGCCATCGGGCGACAGGGGAACACCGGGGAGCTGTTTTTT. Its protein product is CAIGRQGNTGELFF.

This clonotype occurred a few times. The CDR3 loop reads CASRDRRYTIYF. Here the CDR3 DNA reads TGTGCCAGCAGAGACAGGCGGTACACCATATATTTT. J is TRBJ1-3 and V is TRBV6-2 or TRBV6-3, with D possibly matching TRBD1 (6 bases). The CDR3 is 12 residues long. Trimming shortened V by 6 bases and J by 8 bases, and 11 bases separated the two germline ends. The germline V gene has CDR1 MNHEY and CDR2 SVGEGT.

This clonotype was seen once. A far larger clone is a single base away, which makes a read error likely. The chain uses TRBV28 and TRBJ2-7; D is possibly TRBD1 (5 bases). The germline CDR1 and CDR2 sequences are MDHEN and SYDVKM. CDR3 length: 14 amino acids. Trimming removed 3 bases from V and 2 bases from J, with 11 bases in between. CDR3 in amino acids: CASSFLGQTYEQYF. The CDR3 DNA reads as TGTGCCAGCAGTTTTCTGGGGCAAACCTACGAGCAGTACTTC.

V and J are TRBV10-3 and TRBJ1-4; D remains unclear. Germline V CDR1 and CDR2: ENHRY, SYGVKD. The CDR3 is 13 amino acids. V was trimmed by 8 bases and J by 9 bases, leaving 16 bases between them. The CDR3 region has the DNA TGTGCCATCTATCAAGAGAGTAGGAAAAAACTGTTTTTT. As protein: CAIYQESRKKLFF.

The chain joins TRBV6-5 to TRBJ2-5; D gene unclear. V was shortened by 2 bases and J by 2 bases, with 12 bases between the two germline ends. The CDR3 extends over 15 amino acids. Germline V gene sequence: CDR1 MNHEY, CDR2 SVGAGI. The CDR3 loop is CASSYTSAAQETQYF. CDR3 sequence (DNA): TGTGCCAGCAGTTACACGTCCGCAGCACAAGAGACCCAGTACTTC.

This clonotype was picked up many times. The rearrangement links TRBV13 to TRBJ2-7, with D hard to call. The CDR3 consists of 11 residues. In germline, CDR1 is PRHDT, CDR2 FYEKMQ (reference sequence). Trimming stripped 5 bases from V and 5 bases from J, with 7 bases between. Here the CDR3 reads CASSAGDEQYF. The CDR3 nucleotides are TGTGCCAGCAGCGCAGGTGACGAGCAGTACTTC.

This clonotype appeared many times. The gene calls are TRBV7-9 and TRBJ2-7, with unresolved D. V lost 3 bases and J lost 4, with 7 bases in between. Germline CDR1 and CDR2: SEHNR and FQNEAQ (reference sequence). This CDR3 region has 12 residues. CDR3 amino acids: CASSFLFYEQYF. CDR3 nucleotides: TGTGCCAGCAGCTTCCTTTTTTACGAGCAGTACTTC.

Many counts were recorded for this clonotype. The chain employs TRBV28 and TRBJ1-2; a possible D gene is TRBD1 (5 bases). The germline V and J ends were trimmed by 5 bases and 4 bases, with 14 bases remaining between them. The CDR3 contains 14 residues. Germline CDR1 reads MDHEN; CDR2 reads SYDVKM. The CDR3 region has the DNA TGTGCCAGCAGTCCCTCTCAGGGTACCTATGGCTACACCTTC. Translation: CASSPSQGTYGYTF.

This clonotype has only a few counts. This chain links TRBV9 with TRBJ1-1; D is ambiguous. Per germline, CDR1 SGDLS and CDR2 YYNGEE. The CDR3 has 11 residues. Trimming took off 5 bases at V and 8 bases at J, with 10 bases between the two ends. CDR3 bases: TGTGCCAGCAGTTTCAGGCCCGAAGCTTTCTTT. Its protein is CASSFRPEAFF.

This clonotype was counted ten times or more. The chain is built from TRBV7-9 and TRBJ1-5, with D possibly matching TRBD1 (5 bases). V lost 5 bases to trimming and J lost 0 bases, with 8 bases between them. CDR3 size: 14 residues. Germline lookup yields CDR1 SEHNR and CDR2 FQNEAQ (reference sequence). CDR3 DNA: TGTGCCAGCAGCCGCGACAGTAGCAATCAGCCCCAGCATTTT. Residues: CASSRDSSNQPQHF.

Many counts were recorded for this clonotype. The J gene is TRBJ2-5, the V gene TRBV6-5; the match to TRBD1 covers 11 bases. Germline-derived CDR1 and CDR2 are MNHEY and SVGAGI. The CDR3 runs to 15 residues. The trim removed 0 bases at V and 5 bases at J, leaving 2 bases unmatched. The CDR3 DNA follows: TGTGCCAGCAGTTACTCGGGGGACAGGGGGGAGACCCAGTACTTC. Protein product: CASSYSGDRGETQYF.

This chain uses TRBV7-9 with TRBJ2-7; perhaps D is TRBD1 or TRBD2 (7 bases each). Germline V gene sequence: CDR1 SEHNR, CDR2 FQNEAQ (reference sequence). This CDR3 is built from 14 residues. Trimming took off 7 bases at V and 5 bases at J, with 18 bases between the two ends. The CDR3 region is CASISGGGPHEQYF. In DNA form, the CDR3 reads TGTGCCAGCATTTCAGGGGGAGGGCCCCACGAGCAGTACTTC.

Many counts were recorded for this clonotype. V usage is TRBV28 and J usage is TRBJ2-2; a weak D match, TRBD2 (6 bases). Germline V CDR1 and CDR2: MDHEN, SYDVKM. The CDR3 sequence is 14 residues long. Between the trimmed V and J ends, which lost 5 bases and 6 bases, there was a span of 13 bases. The CDR3 DNA reads as TGTGCCAGCAGTCCGACTAGGCGGGCCGGGGAGCTGTTTTTT. Translating it yields CASSPTRRAGELFF.

There are a few counts of this clonotype. The chain is built from TRBV29-1 and TRBJ2-7, with 9 positions matching TRBD1. Unmatched junction bases numbered 7, after V lost 1 base and J lost 6 bases. This CDR3 has 14 residues. The V gene's germline CDR1 is SQVTM and CDR2 ANQGSEA. The CDR3 loop is CSVEGDREGSEQYF. CDR3 coding DNA: TGCAGCGTTGAAGGGGACAGGGAAGGAAGCGAGCAGTACTTC.

This clonotype was seen at least ten times. The chain recombines TRBV6-5 with TRBJ2-7; TRBD1 agrees at 12 bases. Germline V gene lookup returns CDR1 MNHEY and CDR2 SVGAGI. V shed 4 bases, J shed 2 bases, and the junction held 12 bases outside the gene matches. CDR3 size: 18 residues. The CDR3 sequence is CASSSRPGQGAGAYEQYF. The DNA for the CDR3 is TGTGCCAGCAGTTCCCGCCCGGGACAGGGGGCGGGGGCCTACGAGCAGTACTTC.

This clonotype was seen ten or more times. The V call is TRBV28, the J call TRBJ2-7; 10 bases map to TRBD1. V was clipped by 6 bases and J by 6 bases; unmatched bases: 11. Germline V gene data show CDR1 as MDHEN and CDR2 as SYDVKM. The CDR3 covers 15 residues. This CDR3 is CASSPGQGILGEQYF. The CDR3 coding sequence is TGTGCCAGCAGCCCGGGACAGGGGATCCTGGGCGAGCAGTACTTC.